The present T cell receptor (beta chain) was sequenced within a study of blood T cells in healthy people across ages. Study findings and constraints: Correlation between TCR beta diversity and naive T cell percentage was strong. Shifts in expanded clonotypes may have been confounded by donor CMV status, which was unknown. Without sorted subsets, naive and antigen-experienced compartments could not be conclusively compared.

As for this clonotype: No antigen is known for it.

Next came a second PCR, run for roughly 6 to 11 cycles, which used a sample-barcoded 5' primer along with a J-beta primer mix. TCRdb reprocessed the 5' RACE reads with MiXCR, giving one entry per CDR3 protein. Of about 780,000 distinct CDR3 sequences listed, 20% to 30% were seen once; the top ten hold around 3%. This CDR3 is 13 amino acids long. Germline V CDR1 and CDR2: SNHLY, FYNNEI. Trimming took off 2 bases at V and 8 bases at J, with 12 bases between the two ends. These sequences were also reported in another study, on T cells of mothers and their children. As that report states: Donation involved a few healthy Caucasian mothers and the six children that they had.

This chain links TRBV2 with TRBJ1-2, with D unresolved. Sequenced: blood. The source of this sequence is a boy aged 5-17 years in good health. The CDR3 is CASSERRNGGYTF. As DNA, the CDR3 is TGTGCCAGCAGTGAACGGAGAAATGGAGGCTACACCTTC.